A single sample is the source of the 25 T cell receptor beta chains below, sequenced in a study of blood T cell repertoires in COVID-19. The table came from immunoSEQ multiplex PCR; TCRdb's copy has only in-frame clones and leaves some out. Here the sample spans hundreds of thousands of clones, 90% to 95% being singletons. The sequenced sample consisted of peripheral blood. All receptors derive from a man aged 55 to 69 with COVID-19, enrolled during active disease.

The V gene is TRBV27, the J gene TRBJ2-1; D unclear. The CDR3 runs 14 residues. V was trimmed by 1 base and J by 0 bases, leaving 4 bases between them. The germline V gene has CDR1 MNHEY and CDR2 SMNVEV (reference sequence). As DNA, the CDR3 is TGTGCCAGCAGTTTATTCGTCTCCTACAATGAGCAGTTCTTC. Its protein is CASSLFVSYNEQFF.

The chain employs TRBV5-1 and TRBJ1-2; tentatively, D is TRBD1 (5 bases). CDR1 and CDR2 from the germline V gene are SGHRS and YFSETQ. The CDR3 totals 14 residues. Between the trimmed V and J ends, which lost 1 base and 6 bases, there was a span of 13 bases. CDR3 sequence (DNA): TGCGCCAGCAGCTTGAGGGCGGCGGGGGATGGCTACACCTTC. Its protein product is CASSLRAAGDGYTF.

This rearrangement joins TRBV24-1 to TRBJ2-3, with a possible D match to TRBD1 (6 bases). Trimming removed 3 bases from V and 1 base from J, with 16 bases in between. CDR3 size: 17 residues. In germline, CDR1 is KGHDR, CDR2 SFDVKD. DNA of the CDR3: TGTGCCACCAGTGATGCCGGGGACGCAGGGGGCACAGATACGCAGTATTTT. This sequence encodes CATSDAGDAGGTDTQYF.

The chain carries TRBV9 and TRBJ2-7, with a possible D match to TRBD2 (5 bases). The CDR3 extends over 14 amino acids. V was cut by 4 bases and J by 0 bases, with 11 bases left in between. Germline CDR1 and CDR2: SGDLS and YYNGEE. The CDR3 DNA reads as TGTGCCAGCAGCATCACGGGGAGCTCCTACGAGCAGTACTTC. It yields the protein CASSITGSSYEQYF.

This sequence joins TRBV27 and TRBJ1-1; D is unclear. The CDR3 loop spans 15 amino acids. V was shortened by 3 bases and J by 0 bases, with 11 bases between the two germline ends. Looked up from germline, CDR1 is MNHEY and CDR2 is SMNVEV (reference sequence). The CDR3: CASSLTARMNTEAFF. The CDR3 DNA reads as TGTGCCAGCAGTTTGACTGCTAGGATGAACACTGAAGCTTTCTTT.

The chain joins TRBV5-1 to TRBJ1-1, with 9 bases that match TRBD1. The V segment lost 4 bases and the J segment 5 bases; nucleotides outside the gene matches: 12. The CDR3 sequence is 16 residues long. Germline V gene lookup returns CDR1 SGHRS and CDR2 YFSETQ. DNA for the CDR3: TGCGCCAGCAGCACCGGGACAGGGCGCGGAAGGACTGAAGCTTTCTTT. It specifies CASSTGTGRGRTEAFF.

V usage is TRBV19 and J usage is TRBJ1-1; D ambiguous. V was pared by 6 bases and J by 8 bases, with 16 bases between. This CDR3 has 13 amino acids. Per germline, CDR1 LNHDA and CDR2 SQIVND (reference sequence). CDR3: CASSLKITREAFF. CDR3 DNA sequence: TGTGCCAGTAGCCTAAAGATCACCCGAGAAGCTTTCTTT.

This chain joins TRBV7-9 and TRBJ2-2, with 9 bases matching TRBD1. This CDR3 spans 18 amino acids. Germline CDR1 and CDR2: SEHNR and FQNEAQ (reference sequence). The V segment lost 8 bases and the J segment 2 bases; nucleotides outside the gene matches: 15. The CDR3 DNA reads TGTGCCAGCGTATCGAAAGGGACAGGGAGGATCAACACCGGGGAGCTGTTTTTT. It yields the protein CASVSKGTGRINTGELFF.

The rearrangement joins TRBV7-2 to TRBJ2-1; 7 bases are a match to TRBD2. The CDR3 is 14 residues long. Unmatched junction bases numbered 2, after V lost 2 bases and J lost 4 bases. The germline V gene has CDR1 SGHTA and CDR2 FQGNSA. The CDR3 spells CASSLQGLYNEQFF. In nucleotides, the CDR3 is TGTGCCAGCAGCTTACAGGGACTATACAATGAGCAGTTCTTC. The variable domain in full, completed from reference TRBV7-2 and TRBJ2-1, reads GAGVSQSPSNKVTEKGKDVELRCDPISGHTALYWYRQSLGQGLEFLIYFQGNSAPDKSGLPSDRFSAERTGGSVSTLTIQRTQQEDSAVYLCASSLQGLYNEQFFGPGTRLTVL.

The chain carries TRBV5-1 and TRBJ2-3; 8 nucleotides align to TRBD2. The germline CDR1 and CDR2 sequences are SGHRS and YFSETQ. Trimming took 0 bases from V and 2 from J; bases not matched to a gene: 11. This CDR3 is built from 18 residues. The DNA of the CDR3 is TGCGCCAGCAGCTTGGCCGTGACTAGCGTGACCTTCACAGATACGCAGTATTTT. Its translation: CASSLAVTSVTFTDTQYF.

The V and J genes are TRBV7-6 and TRBJ2-2, with TRBD1 matching over 9 bases. V lost 4 bases and J lost 6; bases outside the gene matches: 12. This CDR3 spans 17 amino acids. Germline lookup yields CDR1 SGHVS and CDR2 FNYEAQ. In DNA form, the CDR3 reads TGTGCCAGCAGCTCCCGACCGGGACAGGGAGGTCCCGGGGAGCTGTTTTTT. Translation gives CASSSRPGQGGPGELFF.

This clone was seen a single time. This chain's CDR3 is CASSITGTTSYEQYF. CDR3 DNA: TGTGCCAGTAGTATTACCGGGACAACTTCCTACGAGCAGTACTTC. The genes are TRBV19 and TRBJ2-7; tentative D call: TRBD1 (6 bases). This CDR3 spans 15 amino acids. Germline-derived CDR1 and CDR2 are LNHDA and SQIVND (reference sequence). The V gene lost 3 bases and the J gene lost 1 base, with 13 bases spanning the gap.

The chain uses TRBV9 and TRBJ2-2; the D gene is possibly TRBD2 (6 bases). The germline V gene encodes CDR1 SGDLS and CDR2 YYNGEE. The germline V and J ends were trimmed by 4 bases and 6 bases, with 19 bases remaining between them. The CDR3 spans 16 residues. The CDR3 sequence is CASSPQISGGPGELFF. CDR3 sequence (DNA): TGTGCCAGCAGCCCTCAGATTAGCGGAGGGCCCGGGGAGCTGTTTTTT.

The chain uses TRBV27 and TRBJ1-4; 7 positions agree with TRBD1. Germline CDR1 is MNHEY and CDR2 is SMNVEV (reference sequence). Germline trimming cut 5 bases from V and 7 bases from J; bases unmatched to any gene: 10. There are 15 residues in the CDR3. CDR3 bases: TGTGCCAGCAGTCCACAGGGGACATTAGGTGAAAAACTGTTTTTT. Its translation: CASSPQGTLGEKLFF.

This chain joins TRBV3-1 (or the pseudogene TRBV3-2) and TRBJ2-3; 7 bases agree with TRBD2. CDR3 length: 18 amino acids. The V segment lost 1 base and the J segment 2 bases; nucleotides outside the gene matches: 12. Germline V gene lookup returns CDR1 LGHDT and CDR2 YNNKEL (reference sequence). CDR3 sequence (DNA): TGTGCCAGCAGCCAAGCTCGATGGGGGAGGGGTGTCACAGATACGCAGTATTTT. Protein: CASSQARWGRGVTDTQYF.

In this sample, this clone turned up once. The genes are TRBV12-5 and TRBJ1-5; the D gene is possibly TRBD1 (5 bases). The germline gives CDR1 LGHNT, CDR2 FRNRAP. V lost 0 bases, J lost 8 bases, and 8 bases lay in between. This CDR3 spans 13 amino acids. The CDR3 DNA reads as TGTGCTAGTGGTTTGGTGGGGCATAAGCCCCAGCATTTT. Translating gives CASGLVGHKPQHF.

The table lists this clone with a few counts. The rearrangement uses TRBV19 and TRBJ1-4, with TRBD1 matching over 7 bases. Germline CDR1 LNHDA, CDR2 SQIVND (reference sequence). The CDR3 contains 15 residues. V lost 10 bases and J lost 0; bases outside the gene matches: 8. CDR3 coding DNA: TGTGCCACTTCCGGGACAGCTGCAACTAATGAAAAACTGTTTTTT. It yields the protein CATSGTAATNEKLFF.

J is TRBJ1-3 and V is TRBV6-6, with D possibly TRBD1 on 5 matching bases. Germline-derived CDR1 and CDR2 are MNHNY and SVGAGI (reference sequence). The V and J ends lost 7 bases and 2 bases respectively, with 12 bases between them. CDR3 length: 14 residues. The CDR3 coding sequence is TGTGCCAGCACCCAGGGAGGGACTGGAAACACCATATATTTT. Translated: CASTQGGTGNTIYF.

This chain connects TRBV11-2 to TRBJ2-3; the match to TRBD2 covers 9 bases. Trimming cost V 1 base and J 3 bases; bases outside gene matches: 14. From germline, CDR1 is SGHAT and CDR2 FQNNGV. The CDR3 runs to 19 residues. The CDR3: CASSLAFAGGVVETDTQYF. Here the CDR3 DNA reads TGTGCCAGCAGCTTAGCGTTCGCGGGGGGGGTCGTGGAGACAGATACGCAGTATTTT.

The chain uses TRBV24-1 and TRBJ2-3, with D maybe TRBD1 (6 bases). V dropped 3 bases and J dropped 0 bases, with 15 bases sitting between them. Germline lookup yields CDR1 KGHDR and CDR2 SFDVKD. This CDR3 is 17 amino acids long. The CDR3 nucleotides are TGTGCCACCAGTGATAGTCGTACAGGGCGAAGCACAGATACGCAGTATTTT. It encodes CATSDSRTGRSTDTQYF.

This rearrangement joins TRBV6-5 to TRBJ2-7; D may be TRBD1 (6 bases). Germline-derived CDR1 and CDR2 are MNHEY and SVGAGI. V was shortened by 0 bases and J by 5 bases, with 11 bases between the two germline ends. The CDR3 is made up of 14 amino acids. Here the CDR3 DNA reads TGTGCCAGCAGTTACTCCCAGGGGCGGGACGAGCAGTACTTC. Translation: CASSYSQGRDEQYF.

This clone was observed a single time. The chain is built from TRBV7-2 and TRBJ2-3; 7 nucleotides align to TRBD1. V was clipped by 5 bases and J by 0 bases; unmatched bases: 5. This CDR3 is built from 15 residues. Germline CDR1 is SGHTA and CDR2 is FQGNSA. The CDR3 sequence: CASSLLTGSTDTQYF. The CDR3 DNA reads TGTGCCAGCAGCCTCCTGACAGGGAGCACAGATACGCAGTATTTT. Looking up the rest from reference TRBV7-2 and TRBJ2-3 gives the full variable domain: GAGVSQSPSNKVTEKGKDVELRCDPISGHTALYWYRQSLGQGLEFLIYFQGNSAPDKSGLPSDRFSAERTGGSVSTLTIQRTQQEDSAVYLCASSLLTGSTDTQYFGPGTRLTVL.

The chain has TRBV9 and TRBJ2-1; 7 nucleotides line up with TRBD2. V lost 3 bases and J lost 2; bases outside the gene matches: 8. The germline V gene has CDR1 SGDLS and CDR2 YYNGEE. The CDR3 has 16 amino acids. CDR3 nucleotide sequence: TGTGCCAGCAGCGCCGCCGGGACTATAACCTACAATGAGCAGTTCTTC. It specifies CASSAAGTITYNEQFF. The entire variable domain, with the rest obtained from reference TRBV9 and TRBJ2-1, is as follows: DSGVTQTPKHLITATGQRVTLRCSPRSGDLSVYWYQQSLDQGLQFLIQYYNGEERAKGNILERFSAQQFPDLHSELNLSSLELGDSALYFCASSAAGTITYNEQFFGPGTRLTVL.

This clone appeared a single time. The chain uses TRBV4-2 and TRBJ2-7; 7 nucleotides match TRBD2. With V trimmed by 0 bases and J by 1 base, 12 bases remained unmatched. The CDR3 covers 18 residues. Per germline, CDR1 LGHNA and CDR2 YNFKEQ. The CDR3 DNA is TGTGCCAGCAGCCAAGATCTTGGTAGCGGGCCTAAATCCTACGAGCAGTACTTC. Translating gives CASSQDLGSGPKSYEQYF.

The chain is built from TRBV30 and TRBJ2-7, with 12 nucleotides matching TRBD2. This CDR3 region has 18 residues. After removal of 4 bases from V and 3 bases from J, the junction contained 16 bases not matched to a gene. Germline assignment: CDR1 GTSNPN and CDR2 SVGIG (reference sequence). The CDR3 is CAWIFELAGGPASYEQYF. CDR3 DNA sequence: TGTGCCTGGATTTTTGAGCTAGCGGGGGGGCCTGCTAGCTACGAGCAGTACTTC.